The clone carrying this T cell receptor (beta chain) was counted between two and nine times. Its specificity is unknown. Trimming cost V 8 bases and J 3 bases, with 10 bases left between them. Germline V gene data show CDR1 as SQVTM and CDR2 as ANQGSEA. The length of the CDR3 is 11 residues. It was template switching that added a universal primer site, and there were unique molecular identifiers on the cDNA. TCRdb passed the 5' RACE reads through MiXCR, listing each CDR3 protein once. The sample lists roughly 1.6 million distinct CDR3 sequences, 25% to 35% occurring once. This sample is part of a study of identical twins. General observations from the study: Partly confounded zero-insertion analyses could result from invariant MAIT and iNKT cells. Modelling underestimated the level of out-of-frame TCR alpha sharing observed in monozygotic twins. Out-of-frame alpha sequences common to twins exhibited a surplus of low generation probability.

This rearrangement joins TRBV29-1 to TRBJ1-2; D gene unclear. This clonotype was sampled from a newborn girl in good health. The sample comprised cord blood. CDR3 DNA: TGCAGCCCGCTGGAGGACTATGGCTACACCTTC. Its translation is CSPLEDYGYTF.